This T cell receptor (beta chain) comes out of a study of control samples from healthy donors and cancer patients. This CDR3 has 14 amino acids. From germline, CDR1 is SGHNT and CDR2 YYREEE (reference sequence). V was cut by 2 bases and J by 7 bases, with 12 bases left in between. Clones were sequenced by immunoSEQ multiplex PCR, and TCRdb holds only the in-frame ones, with some missing. Of tens of thousands of clones listed, 88% are singletons. The sequencing input was blood. The chain links TRBV5-4 to TRBJ1-4; D is ambiguous. This clonotype was obtained from a woman aged 65 to 85 in good health. CDR3: CASSFGQVPEKLFF. The CDR3 nucleotides are TGTGCCAGCAGCTTTGGGCAGGTTCCTGAAAAACTGTTTTTT.